The source of this TCR beta chain is a study of cytomegalovirus exposure and HLA in healthy donors. Amplification used 60 Vbeta primers and 13 Jbeta primers. The method was immunoSEQ multiplex PCR; TCRdb's version includes in-frame clones alone and lacks a portion of them. Of roughly 150,000 clones listed, roughly 80% are singletons. Germline loops: CDR1 MDHEN, CDR2 SYDVKM. V lost 3 bases, J lost 2 bases, and 6 bases stayed unmatched. The CDR3 has 15 amino acids. The chain is built from TRBV28 and TRBJ2-5; 7 nucleotides match TRBD1. What was sequenced was PBMCs. This receptor was identified in a male donor in good health and CMV-seronegative. The CDR3: CASSFGTGVQETQYF. In nucleotides, the CDR3 is TGTGCCAGCAGTTTCGGTACAGGGGTTCAAGAGACCCAGTACTTC.